This T cell receptor beta chain was sequenced in a study of blood T cell repertoires in COVID-19. Overall study: The study drew acute and convalescent COVID-19 samples from the United States, Italy and Spain. T cells, B-cell-depleted T cells, or PBMCs provided the cDNA or gDNA that served as material.

V gave up 4 bases and J gave up 1 base; unmatched junction bases: 5. The CDR3 runs to 15 residues. From germline, CDR1 is SNHLY and CDR2 FYNNEI. Here immunoSEQ multiplex PCR was the method, and the copy in TCRdb shows in-frame clones only, minus some. The top ten clones hold 10% to 15% of a sample with about 64,000 clones, 80% to 85% of them seen once. Sequencing used peripheral blood. The V gene is TRBV2, the J gene TRBJ2-3; 7 nucleotides match TRBD2. This TCR was recovered from a human donor in a cohort sampled during active COVID-19. In nucleotides, the CDR3 is TGTGCCAGCAGTGCCCGGGCGGGGGGCACAGATACGCAGTATTTT. Amino acids: CASSARAGGTDTQYF.